The sequence of this TCR beta chain was determined in a study of blood T cell repertoires in COVID-19. Study background: Samples of COVID-19 (acute and convalescent) were obtained from the United States, Italy and Spain. Sources were T cells, B-cell-depleted T cells, or PBMCs; the material itself was cDNA or gDNA.

Germline V lookup: CDR1 SEHNR, CDR2 FQNEAQ (reference sequence). CDR3 length: 14 amino acids. Trimming cost V 4 bases and J 6 bases, with 16 bases left between them. Some clones are missing from TCRdb's copy, which holds only in-frame ones; the method was immunoSEQ multiplex PCR. The sample lists 160,000 or so clones, 70% to 90% occurring once. During active infection, Seattle patients enrolled and were then monitored through disease. Source material: peripheral blood. This chain joins TRBV7-9 and TRBJ2-7, with TRBD1 as a possible D gene (5 bases). This sequence was found in a woman in her forties or fifties with COVID-19, enrolled during active disease. The DNA for the CDR3 is TGTGCCAGCAGCTCGTCCTGGCAGGGTAGCGAGCAGTACTTC. Its protein is CASSSSWQGSEQYF.